Below, 18 T cell receptor beta chains from the same sample are listed, as sequenced in a study of blood T cell repertoires in COVID-19. TCRdb's copy holds only in-frame clones and misses some; the assay was immunoSEQ multiplex PCR. The table includes approximately 75,000 clones, over 80% detected once. Sequencing was done on a sample of peripheral blood. Receptors originate from a man in his fifties or sixties with COVID-19, enrolled during active disease.

The chain carries TRBV11-3 and TRBJ2-1, with D uncertain. Per the germline V gene, CDR1 is SGHNT and CDR2 is YENEEA. V gave up 1 base and J gave up 7 bases, with 5 bases separating them. The CDR3 has 12 amino acids. DNA of the CDR3: TGTGCCAGCAGCTTAGCCGGGAATGAGCAGTTCTTC. Protein: CASSLAGNEQFF.

V and J are TRBV29-1 and TRBJ2-7; possible D gene TRBD2, 6 bases. V was trimmed by 3 bases and J by 5 bases, leaving 20 bases between them. The germline V gene has CDR1 SQVTM and CDR2 ANQGSEA. The CDR3 is 15 residues long. The CDR3 sequence: CSVDTGAGIYHEQYF. In DNA, the CDR3 is TGCAGCGTTGATACGGGCGCGGGAATCTATCACGAGCAGTACTTC.

V and J are TRBV10-3 and TRBJ1-3, with 8 bases fitting TRBD1. The CDR3 runs 16 residues. Trimming took 5 bases from V and 0 from J; bases not matched to a gene: 6. Per the germline V gene, CDR1 is ENHRY and CDR2 is SYGVKD. This CDR3 reads CAISPSTGVSGNTIYF. As DNA, the CDR3 is TGTGCCATCAGTCCTTCGACAGGGGTCTCTGGAAACACCATATATTTT.

The chain has TRBV11-3 and TRBJ2-5; the D is unclear. Trimming took off 1 base at V and 2 bases at J, with 11 bases between the two ends. This CDR3 has 15 residues. CDR1 SGHNT and CDR2 YENEEA come from the germline V gene. The CDR3 DNA reads TGTGCCAGCAGCTTAGGTACGACGGAGCAAGAGACCCAGTACTTC. This translates into CASSLGTTEQETQYF.

This chain links TRBV7-2 with TRBJ1-4; 7 bases are a match to TRBD1. V lost 3 bases and J lost 3; bases outside the gene matches: 4. Germline lookup yields CDR1 SGHTA and CDR2 FQGNSA. The CDR3 is made up of 15 amino acids. CDR3: CASSFQGQPNEKLFF. CDR3 nucleotide sequence: TGTGCCAGCAGCTTTCAGGGACAGCCTAATGAAAAACTGTTTTTT.

The chain joins TRBV7-2 to TRBJ2-5; TRBD2 aligns across 8 bases. Germline V gene sequence: CDR1 SGHTA, CDR2 FQGNSA. There are 16 residues in the CDR3. J lost 5 bases, V lost 7 bases, and 15 bases had no gene match. The CDR3 DNA follows: TGTGCCAGCACCCTTGGGGGGAGTAGCGGGGCGGAGACCCAGTACTTC. Translation gives CASTLGGSSGAETQYF.

The chain employs TRBV4-1 and TRBJ2-3; D call uncertain. The CDR3 sequence is 13 residues long. Trimming took 4 bases from V and 3 from J, leaving 8 bases between them. CDR1 is MGHRA and CDR2 is YSYEKL in the germline V gene. This chain's CDR3 is CASSPTPTDTQYF. The CDR3 bases are TGCGCCAGCAGCCCGACTCCGACAGATACGCAGTATTTT.

The J gene is TRBJ2-2, the V gene TRBV28; 7 bases agree with TRBD1. Trimming at V came to 6 bases and at J to 1 base, leaving 5 bases not matched to a gene. The CDR3 extends over 15 amino acids. Germline V gene data show CDR1 as MDHEN and CDR2 as SYDVKM. CDR3 loop: CASRGRQGNTGELFF. The CDR3 DNA is TGTGCCAGCAGGGGCAGACAGGGGAACACCGGGGAGCTGTTTTTT.

The gene calls are TRBV6-5 and TRBJ1-4; D not certain. The CDR3 runs to 13 residues. Trimming shortened V by 4 bases and J by 7 bases, and 10 bases separated the two germline ends. CDR1 and CDR2 from the germline V gene are MNHEY and SVGAGI. The CDR3 DNA is TGTGCCAGCAGTTTCGGGTTTCTTGAAAAACTGTTTTTT. This encodes CASSFGFLEKLFF.

The chain links TRBV5-1 to TRBJ2-1; D gene uncertain. The CDR3 loop spans 14 amino acids. CDR1 is SGHRS and CDR2 is YFSETQ in the germline V gene. Trimming cost V 1 base and J 7 bases, with 12 bases left between them. In DNA, the CDR3 is TGCGCCAGCAGCTTGCTAGACCTCCGTAATGAGCAGTTCTTC. This sequence encodes CASSLLDLRNEQFF.

The chain carries TRBV27 and TRBJ1-4, with 7 bases that match TRBD1. This CDR3 contains 13 residues. Trimming removed 6 bases from V and 8 bases from J; junction bases left unmatched: 6. Germline loops: CDR1 MNHEY, CDR2 SMNVEV (reference sequence). This chain's CDR3 is CASSRRDSEKLFF. In DNA form, the CDR3 reads TGTGCCAGCAGCCGCCGGGACAGCGAAAAACTGTTTTTT. The full variable domain, rest sourced from reference TRBV27 and TRBJ1-4, is EAQVTQNPRYLITVTGKKLTVTCSQNMNHEYMSWYRQDPGLGLRQIYYSMNVEVTDKGDVPEGYKVSRKEKRNFPLILESPSPNQTSLYFCASSRRDSEKLFFGSGTQLSVL.

The chain couples TRBV7-9 to TRBJ1-4; 11 nucleotides agree with TRBD1. This CDR3 has 15 residues. V was pared by 5 bases and J by 8 bases, with 7 bases of the junction left unmatched. The V gene's germline CDR1 is SEHNR and CDR2 FQNEAQ (reference sequence). The CDR3, as DNA: TGTGCCAGCAGCCCGCGGACAGGGGGCGGCGAAAAACTGTTTTTT. Translating it yields CASSPRTGGGEKLFF.

This rearrangement joins TRBV5-1 to TRBJ2-3; 9 nucleotides agree with TRBD1. CDR1 and CDR2 (germline): SGHRS, YFSETQ. This CDR3 has 16 amino acids. Losses at the gene ends were 4 bases for V and 4 bases for J; bases not matched to a gene: 10. The CDR3 bases are TGCGCCAGCAGCAAACGACAGGGGGTGTCCCCAGATACGCAGTATTTT. It codes for CASSKRQGVSPDTQYF.

The rearrangement joins TRBV11-1 to TRBJ2-1; D may be TRBD1 (6 bases). V lost 1 base, J lost 6 bases, and 13 bases lay in between. The CDR3 spans 15 residues. Germline CDR1 and CDR2: SGHAT and FQDESV (reference sequence). CDR3 coding DNA: TGTGCCAGCAGCTTAGACAGGGATGCTCCCAATGAGCAGTTCTTC. This encodes CASSLDRDAPNEQFF.

The chain uses TRBV30 and TRBJ2-7; D unresolved. Trimming pared 0 bases from V and 3 bases from J, leaving 9 bases between. CDR1 is GTSNPN and CDR2 is SVGIG in the germline V gene (reference sequence). The CDR3 extends over 13 amino acids. The CDR3 spells CAWSVGRVYEQYF. The CDR3 DNA follows: TGTGCCTGGAGTGTCGGCCGGGTCTACGAGCAGTACTTC. Looking up the rest from reference TRBV30 and TRBJ2-7 gives the full variable domain: SQTIHQWPATLVQPVGSPLSLECTVEGTSNPNLYWYRQAAGRGLQLLFYSVGIGQISSEVPQNLSASRPQDRQFILSSKKLLLSDSGFYLCAWSVGRVYEQYFGPGTRLTVT.

The chain joins TRBV9 to TRBJ2-2; possibly TRBD2 for D (6 bases). Deletions cut 0 bases from V and 7 bases from J, with 16 bases between. Looked up from germline, CDR1 is SGDLS and CDR2 is YYNGEE. CDR3 length: 16 residues. The CDR3 region is CASSVVETRAGGELFF. The DNA of the CDR3 is TGTGCCAGCAGCGTAGTAGAGACTAGAGCGGGCGGGGAGCTGTTTTTT.

This clone was recorded once. V and J are TRBV5-1 and TRBJ2-7, with a tentative D call TRBD2 (6 bases). The germline V and J ends were trimmed by 0 bases and 2 bases, with 12 bases remaining between them. The CDR3 spans 15 residues. The germline gives CDR1 SGHRS, CDR2 YFSETQ. The CDR3 DNA sequence: TGCGCCAGCAGCTTGGGTGCTAGCGAAACCTACGAGCAGTACTTC. Protein: CASSLGASETYEQYF.

The chain is built from TRBV15 and TRBJ1-5; the D gene is possibly TRBD1 (6 bases). V lost 4 bases and J lost 12, with 16 bases in between. There are 13 residues in the CDR3. In germline, CDR1 is LNHNV, CDR2 YYDKDF (reference sequence). CDR3 loop: CATSTKGVPSQHF. CDR3 bases: TGTGCCACCAGCACAAAGGGGGTACCCAGCCAGCATTTT. The complete variable domain, with remaining parts taken from reference TRBV15 and TRBJ1-5, reads DAMVIQNPRYQVTQFGKPVTLSCSQTLNHNVMYWYQQKSSQAPKLLFHYYDKDFNNEADTPDNFQSRRPNTSFCFLDIRSPGLGDTAMYLCATSTKGVPSQHFGDGTRLSIL.